This T cell receptor beta chain was obtained from a study of shared clonotypes between healthy human individuals. Across the whole study: Donors had three CD4 naive, three CD4 memory, two CD8 naive and one CD8 memory plate apiece.

Study conclusions and caveats: Estimated clonotype richness was generally higher in naive than memory subsets.

Trimming removed 5 bases from V and 5 bases from J, with 15 bases in between. Looked up from germline, CDR1 is MGHDK and CDR2 is SYGVNS. This CDR3 is built from 14 residues. With respect to this clone: Its cognate antigen is unknown.

TCRdb's copy holds only in-frame clones and misses some; the assay was immunoSEQ multiplex PCR. The sample carries 1,500,000 or so clones, 97% to 99% recorded once. The V call is TRBV25-1, the J call TRBJ2-5; D remains unclear. This receptor was taken from a young man in good health. The sequenced sample was naive CD4+ T cells sorted from blood. Subset in this sample: CD45RA+ positively selected. The CDR3: CASSTPGPQETQYF. Written as DNA, the CDR3 is TGTGCCAGCAGTACCCCCGGACCCCAGGAGACCCAGTACTTC.